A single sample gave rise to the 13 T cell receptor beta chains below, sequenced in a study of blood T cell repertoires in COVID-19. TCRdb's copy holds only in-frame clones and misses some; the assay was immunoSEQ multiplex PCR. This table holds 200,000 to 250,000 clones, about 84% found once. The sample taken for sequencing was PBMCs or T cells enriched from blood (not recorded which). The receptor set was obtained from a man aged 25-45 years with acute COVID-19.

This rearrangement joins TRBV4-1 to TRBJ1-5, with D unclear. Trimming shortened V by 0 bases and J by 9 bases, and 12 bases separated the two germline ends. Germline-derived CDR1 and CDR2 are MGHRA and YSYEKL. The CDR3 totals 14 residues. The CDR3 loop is CASSQDRGLGPQHF. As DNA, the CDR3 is TGCGCCAGCAGCCAAGATAGAGGGTTAGGGCCCCAGCATTTT.

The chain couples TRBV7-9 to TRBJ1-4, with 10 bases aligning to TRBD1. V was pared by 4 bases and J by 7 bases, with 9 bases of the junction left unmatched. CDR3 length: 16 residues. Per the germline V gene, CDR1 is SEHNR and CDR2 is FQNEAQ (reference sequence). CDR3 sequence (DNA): TGTGCCAGCAGCTCCTTTTCCCGGGACAGGGGTGAAAAACTGTTTTTT. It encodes CASSSFSRDRGEKLFF.

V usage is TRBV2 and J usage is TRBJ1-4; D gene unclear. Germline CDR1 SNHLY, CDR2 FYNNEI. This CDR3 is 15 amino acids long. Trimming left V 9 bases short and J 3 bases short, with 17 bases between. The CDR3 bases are TGTGCCAGGGCCAACGGCCTGGAGGCTAATGAAAAACTGTTTTTT. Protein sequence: CARANGLEANEKLFF.

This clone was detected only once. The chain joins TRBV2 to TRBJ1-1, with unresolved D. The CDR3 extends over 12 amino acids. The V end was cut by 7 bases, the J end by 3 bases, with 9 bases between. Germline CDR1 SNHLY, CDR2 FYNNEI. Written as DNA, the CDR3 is TGTGCCAGCAAAAGGGAGGACACTGAAGCTTTCTTT. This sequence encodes CASKREDTEAFF.

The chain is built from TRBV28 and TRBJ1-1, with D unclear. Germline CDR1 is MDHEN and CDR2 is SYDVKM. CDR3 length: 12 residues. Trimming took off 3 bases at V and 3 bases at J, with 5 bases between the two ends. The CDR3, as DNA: TGTGCCAGCAGTTTGGCTCACACTGAAGCTTTCTTT. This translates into CASSLAHTEAFF.

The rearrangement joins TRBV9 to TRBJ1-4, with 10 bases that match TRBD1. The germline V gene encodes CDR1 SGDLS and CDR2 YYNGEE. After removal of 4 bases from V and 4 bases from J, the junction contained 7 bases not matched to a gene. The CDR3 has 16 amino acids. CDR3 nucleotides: TGTGCCAGCAGCTCCGGACAGGGGGGATTTAATGAAAAACTGTTTTTT. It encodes CASSSGQGGFNEKLFF.

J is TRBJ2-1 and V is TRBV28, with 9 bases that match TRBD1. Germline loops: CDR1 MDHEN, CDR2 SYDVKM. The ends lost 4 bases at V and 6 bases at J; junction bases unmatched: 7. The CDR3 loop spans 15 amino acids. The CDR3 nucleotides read TGTGCCAGCAGTTCTACCGGGACAGGGTTCAATGAGCAGTTCTTC. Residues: CASSSTGTGFNEQFF. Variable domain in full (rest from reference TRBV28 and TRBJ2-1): DVKVTQSSRYLVKRTGEKVFLECVQDMDHENMFWYRQDPGLGLRLIYFSYDVKMKEKGDIPEGYSVSREKKERFSLILESASTNQTSMYLCASSSTGTGFNEQFFGPGTRLTVL.

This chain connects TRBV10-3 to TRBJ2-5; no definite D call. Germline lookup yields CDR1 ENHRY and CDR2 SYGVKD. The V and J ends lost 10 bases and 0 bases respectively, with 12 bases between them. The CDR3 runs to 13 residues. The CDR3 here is CAKAGIHQETQYF. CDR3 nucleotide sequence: TGTGCCAAGGCAGGCATACACCAAGAGACCCAGTACTTC.

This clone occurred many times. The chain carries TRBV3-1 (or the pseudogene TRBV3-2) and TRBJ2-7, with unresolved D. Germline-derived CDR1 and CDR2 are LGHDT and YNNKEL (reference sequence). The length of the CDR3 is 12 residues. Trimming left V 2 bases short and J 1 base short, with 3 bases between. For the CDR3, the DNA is TGTGCCAGCAGCCAATCTTCCTACGAGCAGTACTTC. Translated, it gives CASSQSSYEQYF.

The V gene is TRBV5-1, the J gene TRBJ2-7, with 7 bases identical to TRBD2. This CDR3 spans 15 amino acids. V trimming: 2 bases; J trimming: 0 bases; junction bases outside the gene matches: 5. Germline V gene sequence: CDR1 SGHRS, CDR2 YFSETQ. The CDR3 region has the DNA TGCGCCAGCAGCTTACGGGGGGAACACTCCTACGAGCAGTACTTC. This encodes CASSLRGEHSYEQYF.

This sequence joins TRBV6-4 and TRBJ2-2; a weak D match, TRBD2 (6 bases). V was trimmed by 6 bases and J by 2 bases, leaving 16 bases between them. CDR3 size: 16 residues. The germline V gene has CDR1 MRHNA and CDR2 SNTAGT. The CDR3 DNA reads TGTGCCAGCAGCGCCCTTCCTAGCGCTAACACCGGGGAGCTGTTTTTT. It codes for CASSALPSANTGELFF.

CDR3 amino acids: CASSLAGQGMDGYTF. CDR3 coding DNA: TGCGCCAGCAGCTTGGCGGGACAGGGAATGGATGGCTACACCTTC. The J gene is TRBJ1-2, the V gene TRBV5-1, with 9 bases fitting TRBD1. CDR3 length equals 15 residues. The V gene end was trimmed by 0 bases and the J gene end by 6 bases; junction bases not matched to a gene: 6. Germline CDR1 SGHRS, CDR2 YFSETQ. The whole variable domain, remainder taken from reference TRBV5-1 and TRBJ1-2, is KAGVTQTPRYLIKTRGQQVTLSCSPISGHRSVSWYQQTPGQGLQFLFEYFSETQRNKGNFPGRFSGRQFSNSRSEMNVSTLELGDSALYLCASSLAGQGMDGYTFGSGTRLTVV.

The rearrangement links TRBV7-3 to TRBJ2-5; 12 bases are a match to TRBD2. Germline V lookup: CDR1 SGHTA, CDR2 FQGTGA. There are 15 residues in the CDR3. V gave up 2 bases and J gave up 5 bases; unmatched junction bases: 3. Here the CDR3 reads CASSLGTSGPETQYF. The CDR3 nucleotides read TGTGCCAGCAGCTTAGGGACTAGCGGGCCTGAGACCCAGTACTTC.